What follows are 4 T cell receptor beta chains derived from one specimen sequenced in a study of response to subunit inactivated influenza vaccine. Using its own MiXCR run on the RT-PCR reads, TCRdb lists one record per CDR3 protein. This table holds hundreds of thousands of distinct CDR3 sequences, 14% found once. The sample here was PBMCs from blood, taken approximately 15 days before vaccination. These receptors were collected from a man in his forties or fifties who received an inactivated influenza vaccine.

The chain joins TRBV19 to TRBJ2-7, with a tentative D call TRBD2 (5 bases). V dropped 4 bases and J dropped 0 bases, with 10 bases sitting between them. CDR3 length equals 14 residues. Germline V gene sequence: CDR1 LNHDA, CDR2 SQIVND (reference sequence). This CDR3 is CASSSGRGSYEQYF. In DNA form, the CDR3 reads TGTGCCAGTAGTAGCGGACGGGGCTCCTACGAGCAGTACTTC.

CDR3 region: CSARELGGSLDTQYF. For the CDR3, the DNA is TGCAGTGCTAGAGAACTGGGGGGGAGTCTAGATACGCAGTATTTT. The chain has TRBV20-1 and TRBJ2-3, with 7 bases lining up with TRBD2. This CDR3 comprises 15 residues. In germline, CDR1 is DFQATT, CDR2 SNEGSKA (reference sequence). After removal of 0 bases from V and 5 bases from J, the junction contained 8 bases not matched to a gene.

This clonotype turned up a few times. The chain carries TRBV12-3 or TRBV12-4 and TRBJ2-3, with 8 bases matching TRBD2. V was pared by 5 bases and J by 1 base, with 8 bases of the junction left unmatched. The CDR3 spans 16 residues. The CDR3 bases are TGTGCCAGCAGTCCCTTTTACGGGGGGGGCACAGATACGCAGTATTTT. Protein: CASSPFYGGGTDTQYF.

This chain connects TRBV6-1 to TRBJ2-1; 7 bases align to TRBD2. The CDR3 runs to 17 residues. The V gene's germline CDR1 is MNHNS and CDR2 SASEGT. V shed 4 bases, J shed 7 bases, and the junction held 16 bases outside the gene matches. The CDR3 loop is CASSGGRMGGYINEQFF. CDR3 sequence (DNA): TGTGCCAGCAGTGGCGGTCGAATGGGGGGGTACATTAATGAGCAGTTCTTC.